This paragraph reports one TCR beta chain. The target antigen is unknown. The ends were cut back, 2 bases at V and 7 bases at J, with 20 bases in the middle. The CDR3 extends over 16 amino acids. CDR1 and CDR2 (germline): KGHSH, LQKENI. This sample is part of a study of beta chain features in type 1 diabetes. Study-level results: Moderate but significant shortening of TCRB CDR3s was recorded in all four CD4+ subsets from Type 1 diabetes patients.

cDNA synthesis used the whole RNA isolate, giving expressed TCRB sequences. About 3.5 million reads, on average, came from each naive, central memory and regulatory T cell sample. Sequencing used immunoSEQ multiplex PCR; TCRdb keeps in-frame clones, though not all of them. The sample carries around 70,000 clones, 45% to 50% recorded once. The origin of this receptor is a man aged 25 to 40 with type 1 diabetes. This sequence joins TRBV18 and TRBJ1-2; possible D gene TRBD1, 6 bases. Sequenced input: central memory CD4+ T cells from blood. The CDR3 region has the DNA TGTGCCAGCTCACCAAACAGGGACCGTAAGGTCGCTGGCTACACCTTC. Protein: CASSPNRDRKVAGYTF.